This TCR beta chain was recorded in a study of blood T cell repertoires in COVID-19 (dated by TCRdb to 2018 to 2020). Study-level background: Collaborator samples came from the United States, Italy and Spain and covered acute and convalescent phases of COVID-19. A freely available public database, intended as a resource for researchers studying the immune response to SARS-CoV-2, is where the repertoires were released. Samples were obtained from the ongoing ImmuneRACE study (first 160 participants) and from some 1,200 subjects provided by 6 global collaborators. Sample metadata almost always included a de-identified subject ID, COVID-19 status, age in years and sex. The dataset comprised deeply sampled blood TCRbeta repertoires from subjects exposed to, actively infected with, or recovered from COVID-19. Where HLA class I and class II types were available, the types were taken from metadata supplied by the sample provider, not from assay-based typing. The prospective study material was composed of cDNA or gDNA derived from T cells, B-cell-depleted T cells, or PBMCs.

TCRbeta CDR3 regions were amplified from genomic DNA by means of the immunoSEQ Assay, a bias-controlled multiplex PCR. Processing in the source paper ran as follows. Nucleated cell counts per sample were estimated from amplification of reference gene primers within the assay. To quantify the absolute abundance of each unique TCRbeta CDR3 rearrangement, sequence reads were collapsed and filtered. For each sample, productive Simpson clonality was calculated as the square root of Simpson's diversity index over productive rearrangements. In its TCRdb copy, this immuneACCESS table keeps in-frame sequences only and misses some clones. Where compared with another copy, unresolved V genes explain less than half of these, and the others have no known cause. V, J and clone size derive from that table, while D and trimming were established from the DNA sequence. The sample table holds nearly 65,000 clones, of which 84% were seen once. The top ten hold 9.5% to 15% of the sample.

Points the paper makes about the study in general: How much clinical and demographic metadata was included differed by source and by participant, and the metadata was provided uncurated.

To note about this clone: The specificity of this receptor is unknown. Base qualities are not provided; no much larger clone lies one nucleotide away.

Whole blood was collected in K2EDTA tubes by collaborating institutions according to the institutions' own protocols. For TCRbeta analysis, collaborator samples were shipped as frozen whole blood, as isolated PBMCs, or as DNA extracted from either sample type. According to the germline V gene (reference sequence), CDR1 reads LNHNV and CDR2 reads YYDKDF. Trimming removed 7 bases from V and 2 bases from J, leaving 11 bases between the germline ends. The CDR3 goes from the cysteine to the phenylalanine over 13 residues. Only the CDR3 region is kept as DNA, spanning 39 bases read in frame from base 1. Sequenced: peripheral blood. This chain joins TRBV15 to TRBJ2-5; the D gene is not confidently resolved. The origin of this receptor is a human donor in a cohort sampled during active COVID-19. The CDR3 reads as follows: CATKYKSQETQYF. The DNA reads as follows: TGTGCCACCAAATACAAGTCTCAAGAGACCCAGTACTTC. Where the CDR3 stops, the reference TRBV15 and TRBJ2-5 genes take over; the full variable domain is DAMVIQNPRYQVTQFGKPVTLSCSQTLNHNVMYWYQQKSSQAPKLLFHYYDKDFNNEADTPDNFQSRRPNTSFCFLDIRSPGLGDTAMYLCATKYKSQETQYFGPGTRLLVL.